This T cell receptor (beta chain) was recovered during a study of CD8 T cells in acute hepatitis C reinfection. Study-level findings and limits: No group differed significantly in the high NS3-1073 repertoire diversity. Thirteen public clonotypes were found regardless of outcome.

Some clones are missing from TCRdb's copy, which holds only in-frame ones; the method was immunoSEQ multiplex PCR. This repertoire shows tens of thousands of clones, 85% to 90% found once; its top ten account for 0.5%. Comments on this clone: Antigen unknown.

As for time point: naive CD8 control sorted from an acute-time-point sample. The V end was cut by 5 bases, the J end by 4 bases, with 17 bases between. Germline CDR1 and CDR2: SEHNR and FQNEAQ (reference sequence). This CDR3 region has 15 residues. The chain joins TRBV7-9 to TRBJ1-1; unclear D gene. The sequenced sample consisted of naive CD8+ T cells from PBMCs. The origin of this receptor is a man aged 30 to 39 with chronic hepatitis C. This CDR3 is CASSPSVGFGTEAFF. DNA of the CDR3: TGTGCCAGCAGCCCATCCGTGGGGTTCGGCACTGAAGCTTTCTTT.